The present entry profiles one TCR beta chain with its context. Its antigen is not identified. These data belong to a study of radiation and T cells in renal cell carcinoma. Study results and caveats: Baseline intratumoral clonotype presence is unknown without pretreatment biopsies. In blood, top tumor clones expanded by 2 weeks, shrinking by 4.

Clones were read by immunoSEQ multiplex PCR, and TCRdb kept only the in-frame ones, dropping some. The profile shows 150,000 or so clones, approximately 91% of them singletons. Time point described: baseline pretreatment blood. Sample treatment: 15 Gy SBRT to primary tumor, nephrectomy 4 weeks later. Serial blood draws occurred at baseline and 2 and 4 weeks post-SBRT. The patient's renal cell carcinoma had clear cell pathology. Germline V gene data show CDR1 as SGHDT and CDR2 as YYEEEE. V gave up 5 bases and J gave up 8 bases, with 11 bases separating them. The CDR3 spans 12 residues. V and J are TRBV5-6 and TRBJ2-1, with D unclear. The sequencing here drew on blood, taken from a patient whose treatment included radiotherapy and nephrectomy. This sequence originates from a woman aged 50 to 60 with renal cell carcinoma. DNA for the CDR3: TGTGCCAGCAGGGCGCCGATGCATGAGCAGTTCTTC. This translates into CASRAPMHEQFF.